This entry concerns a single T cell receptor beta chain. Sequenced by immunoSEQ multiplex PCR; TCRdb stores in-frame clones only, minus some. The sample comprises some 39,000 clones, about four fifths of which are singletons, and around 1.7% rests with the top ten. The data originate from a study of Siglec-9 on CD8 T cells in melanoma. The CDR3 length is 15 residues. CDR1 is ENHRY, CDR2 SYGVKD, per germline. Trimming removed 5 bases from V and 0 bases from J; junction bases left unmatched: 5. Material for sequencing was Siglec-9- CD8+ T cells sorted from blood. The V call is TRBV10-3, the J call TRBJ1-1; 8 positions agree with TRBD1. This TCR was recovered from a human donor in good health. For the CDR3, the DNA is TGTGCCATCAGTCCCGGGACAGGAATGAACACTGAAGCTTTCTTT. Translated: CAISPGTGMNTEAFF.